Sequencing of this TCR beta chain was carried out in a study of molecular identifiers for immune sequencing clone quantification. Overall study: Split five ways in replicates, RNA from around 20,000 or 99,000 naive CD8 cells had four portions sequenced.

This clonotype appeared many times. The antigen is undetermined. It is unclear where the CDR3 begins or ends on the DNA, so no DNA is shown, and the CDR3 is as TCRdb lists it. MiXCR was run by TCRdb on the PCR reads, yielding one entry per CDR3 protein. The sample shows over 550,000 distinct CDR3 sequences, less than 30% of them seen only once. Broader study findings: Over 97% of effector molecules, yet under 1% of naive-cell molecules, were held by clones above 20 RNA copies. Identical barcode-sharing TCR molecules could lead to underestimated sizes for highly expanded clones.

The sequence derives from a human donor in good health. Some libraries in this study had Jurkat cell RNA spiked in. Sequences were obtained from naive CD8+ T cells from blood, with Jurkat cell RNA spiked in. Subset meaning: FACS-sorted CD8+CD4-CCR7+CD45RA+ naive T cells.

Here the CDR3 reads CASSFGTGILVSF. The chain combines TRBV7-6 with TRBJ1-2; no DNA check was done on the table's D call, TRBD1. The germline V gene encodes CDR1 SGHVS and CDR2 FNYEAQ. Both ends counted, the CDR3 spans 13 residues.